Listed below are T cell receptor beta chains from one sample, sequenced in a study of blood T cell repertoires in COVID-19. The repertoire was sequenced with immunoSEQ multiplex PCR; TCRdb's copy has only in-frame clones and lacks some. The sample includes about 350,000 clones, 89% of them seen just once. The sequencing input was peripheral blood. Receptor source: a woman in her fifties or sixties with COVID-19, enrolled during active disease. Both conserved end residues are part of each CDR3. The order of the fields is CDR3 length, V gene, J gene, clone size, D gene, CDR3 DNA, CDR3 protein. D genes are given only for firm matches. Only part of the rows carry a size: once, few, many, or a class if the clone is expanded.

cdr3_length: 15
v_call: TRBV5-1
j_call: TRBJ2-1
clone_size: .
d_call: TRBD2
cdr3_nt: TGCGCCAGCAGCTTACTAGCGGGGGGCTACAATGAGCAGTTCTTC
cdr3_aa: CASSLLAGGYNEQFF

cdr3_length: 18
v_call: TRBV6-2/TRBV6-3
j_call: TRBJ1-1
clone_size: .
d_call: .
cdr3_nt: TGTGCCAGCAGTTACGGGGGGGGCGTCTGGAAAATGAACACTGAAGCTTTCTTT
cdr3_aa: CASSYGGGVWKMNTEAFF

cdr3_length: 13
v_call: TRBV10-2
j_call: TRBJ1-2
clone_size: .
d_call: .
cdr3_nt: TGCGCCAGCAGTGAAAATCAGGGGTATGGCTACACCTTC
cdr3_aa: CASSENQGYGYTF

cdr3_length: 18
v_call: TRBV19
j_call: TRBJ1-6
clone_size: .
d_call: TRBD1
cdr3_nt: TGTGCCAGTAGTATTGGGCAGGGGGCGAGCTCCTATAATTCACCCCTCCACTTT
cdr3_aa: CASSIGQGASSYNSPLHF

cdr3_length: 14
v_call: TRBV5-1
j_call: TRBJ1-1
clone_size: once
d_call: TRBD1
cdr3_nt: TGCGCCAGCAGCTCAGGACAGGGGCGAGTTGAAGCTTTCTTT
cdr3_aa: CASSSGQGRVEAFF

cdr3_length: 17
v_call: TRBV7-2
j_call: TRBJ1-3
clone_size: .
d_call: .
cdr3_nt: TGTGCCAGCAGCCGTTACTTAGGGGGGGGCTCTGGAAACACCATATATTTT
cdr3_aa: CASSRYLGGGSGNTIYF

cdr3_length: 16
v_call: TRBV6-6
j_call: TRBJ1-3
clone_size: .
d_call: .
cdr3_nt: TGTGCCAGCAGATCAGAGATAGGGGTTTCTGGAAACACCATATATTTT
cdr3_aa: CASRSEIGVSGNTIYF

cdr3_length: 13
v_call: TRBV30
j_call: TRBJ2-7
clone_size: many
d_call: TRBD1
cdr3_nt: TGTGCCTGGAGTCACAGGGGATCCTACGAGCAGTACTTC
cdr3_aa: CAWSHRGSYEQYF

cdr3_length: 13
v_call: TRBV11-3
j_call: TRBJ1-1
clone_size: .
d_call: .
cdr3_nt: TGTGCCAGCAGCTTGGGCGTTAACACTGAAGCTTTCTTT
cdr3_aa: CASSLGVNTEAFF

cdr3_length: 14
v_call: TRBV16
j_call: TRBJ1-5
clone_size: .
d_call: .
cdr3_nt: TGTGCCAGCAGCCACGGGGTTAGCAATCAGCCCCAGCATTTT
cdr3_aa: CASSHGVSNQPQHF

cdr3_length: 15
v_call: TRBV10-3
j_call: TRBJ2-2
clone_size: .
d_call: TRBD2
cdr3_nt: TGTGCCACCCAGACTAGCGGGGGCCAGACCGGGGAGCTGTTTTTT
cdr3_aa: CATQTSGGQTGELFF

cdr3_length: 16
v_call: TRBV14
j_call: TRBJ1-1
clone_size: once
d_call: TRBD1
cdr3_nt: TGTGCCAGCAGCCAAGGTACAGGGGGGCCTAACACTGAAGCTTTCTTT
cdr3_aa: CASSQGTGGPNTEAFF

cdr3_length: 15
v_call: TRBV7-9
j_call: TRBJ1-3
clone_size: .
d_call: .
cdr3_nt: TGTGCCAGCAGCGGATCCACAGGGCTTGGAAACACCATATATTTT
cdr3_aa: CASSGSTGLGNTIYF

cdr3_length: 13
v_call: TRBV5-1
j_call: TRBJ1-2
clone_size: .
d_call: .
cdr3_nt: TGCGCCAGCAGCTTGGGGGGCGCCTATGGCTACACCTTC
cdr3_aa: CASSLGGAYGYTF

cdr3_length: 14
v_call: TRBV5-1
j_call: TRBJ1-2
clone_size: .
d_call: TRBD1
cdr3_nt: TGCGCCAGCGGCCAGACAGGGGGTTTCGATGGCTACACCTTC
cdr3_aa: CASGQTGGFDGYTF

cdr3_length: 14
v_call: TRBV11-2
j_call: TRBJ2-7
clone_size: .
d_call: .
cdr3_nt: TGTGCCAGCAGCTCTCCGGGGGTCAGCTACGAGCAGTACTTC
cdr3_aa: CASSSPGVSYEQYF

cdr3_length: 15
v_call: TRBV18
j_call: TRBJ1-2
clone_size: .
d_call: .
cdr3_nt: TGTGCCAGCTCACCACCGCAGGGTGGGAACTATGGCTACACCTTC
cdr3_aa: CASSPPQGGNYGYTF

cdr3_length: 12
v_call: TRBV6-5
j_call: TRBJ1-1
clone_size: .
d_call: .
cdr3_nt: TGTGCCAGCAGTCCCGGGACTACTGAAGCTTTCTTT
cdr3_aa: CASSPGTTEAFF

cdr3_length: 11
v_call: TRBV10-3
j_call: TRBJ2-7
clone_size: .
d_call: TRBD2
cdr3_nt: TGTGCCATCTCGGGGGGGGGCGAGCAGTACTTC
cdr3_aa: CAISGGGEQYF

cdr3_length: 14
v_call: TRBV3-1/TRBV3-2
j_call: TRBJ1-6
clone_size: .
d_call: .
cdr3_nt: TGTGCCAGCAGCGTCAGGGTTGCCGATTCACCCCTCCACTTT
cdr3_aa: CASSVRVADSPLHF

cdr3_length: 13
v_call: TRBV5-1
j_call: TRBJ1-5
clone_size: .
d_call: TRBD1
cdr3_nt: TGCGCCAGCAGTACAGGGGGCGGACAGCCCCAGCATTTT
cdr3_aa: CASSTGGGQPQHF

cdr3_length: 20
v_call: TRBV18
j_call: TRBJ2-1
clone_size: once
d_call: TRBD1
cdr3_nt: TGTGCCAGCTCACCAGGTGTGGCAGGGGGCCACTTGAGCTCCTACAATGAGCAGTTCTTC
cdr3_aa: CASSPGVAGGHLSSYNEQFF

cdr3_length: 17
v_call: TRBV30
j_call: TRBJ2-3
clone_size: once
d_call: TRBD2
cdr3_nt: TGTGCCTGGAGTGTAGGCAGGACTAGCACCTCCACAGATACGCAGTATTTT
cdr3_aa: CAWSVGRTSTSTDTQYF

cdr3_length: 12
v_call: TRBV9
j_call: TRBJ1-3
clone_size: .
d_call: .
cdr3_nt: TGTGCCAGCAGCCTCGGACTGGACACCATATATTTT
cdr3_aa: CASSLGLDTIYF